This TCR beta chain is from a study of T cell changes during pregnancy in multiple sclerosis. Method: immunoSEQ multiplex PCR; TCRdb's copy keeps in-frame clones and lacks some. The sample includes approximately 99,000 clones, over 85% of them seen just once. Sequencing was performed on peripheral blood, taken after pregnancy. This receptor was identified in a female donor with multiple sclerosis, enrolled in a pregnancy study.

CDR3 DNA: TGCGCCAGCAGCTCCGGGACAGTGGCCTATGGCTACACCTTC. It translates to CASSSGTVAYGYTF. The chain carries TRBV5-1 and TRBJ1-2, with TRBD1 identical over 7 bases. CDR1 and CDR2 (germline): SGHRS, YFSETQ. The CDR3 has 14 amino acids. V shed 3 bases and J 4 bases; nucleotides not matched to a gene: 6.